These 9 T cell receptor beta chains were all obtained from the same sample, sequenced in a study of T cells expressing NK-cell markers (dated by TCRdb to the early 2020s). Library preparation used 5' RACE. Instrument used: Illumina HiSeq 2000. TCRdb reprocessed the reads; each CDR3 protein sequence makes one entry, and DNA is unavailable. The table of this sample itemizes 400,000 to 550,000 distinct CDR3 sequences. 7.3% of the sample is in the top ten clones. Sequenced sample: blood T cells: a sorted CD56 or NKG2C T cell subset, CD4+ or CD8+ T cells, or bulk PBMC T cells (not recorded which). Receptor source: a woman aged 18 to 75 in good health.

The chain links TRBV5-1 to TRBJ2-5. The CDR3 sequence is 13 residues long. CDR1 is SGHRS and CDR2 is YFSETQ in the germline V gene. CDR3 region: CASSTTVQETQYF.

The chain carries TRBV6-1 and TRBJ1-4. Germline lookup yields CDR1 MNHNS and CDR2 SASEGT. The length of the CDR3 is 16 residues. The CDR3 loop is CASSQNPGLGNEKLFF.

The chain combines TRBV10-3 with TRBJ1-2. CDR1 and CDR2 from the germline V gene are ENHRY and SYGVKD. The CDR3 length is 15 residues. This chain's CDR3 is CAISEKVQSNYGYTF.

V usage is TRBV24-1 and J usage is TRBJ2-1; TCRdb picks TRBD1, but there is no DNA to check that call. Germline CDR1 reads KGHDR; CDR2 reads SFDVKD. This CDR3 is built from 14 residues. The CDR3 reads CATSGQGKDNEQFF.

The chain couples TRBV5-4 to TRBJ2-7; TCRdb's assignment of TRBD1 cannot be checked, as there is no DNA. The germline V gene encodes CDR1 SGHNT and CDR2 YYREEE (reference sequence). This CDR3 region has 13 residues. The CDR3 region is CASSRDSPYEQYF.

The chain couples TRBV7-9 to TRBJ2-7; with no DNA, the TCRdb D assignment of TRBD1 cannot be verified. The CDR3 loop spans 16 amino acids. Germline CDR1 and CDR2: SEHNR and FQNEAQ (reference sequence). The CDR3 reads CASSPWDIPSSYEQYF.

This chain connects TRBV7-2 to TRBJ1-6. Germline V gene sequence: CDR1 SGHTA, CDR2 FQGNSA. The CDR3 contains 16 residues. CDR3 in amino acids: CASSIPPPSYNSPLHF.

CDR3 sequence: CSAPDSKTSGGLETQYF. J is TRBJ2-5 and V is TRBV20-1; with no DNA, the TCRdb D assignment of TRBD2 cannot be verified. Germline lookup yields CDR1 DFQATT and CDR2 SNEGSKA (reference sequence). The CDR3 has 17 amino acids.

This chain uses TRBV28 with TRBJ2-1; absent DNA, TCRdb's TRBD2 call cannot be checked. The CDR3 runs 17 residues. Germline CDR1 MDHEN, CDR2 SYDVKM. The CDR3 sequence is CASSLFSGRAPYNEQFF. The full variable domain, completed using reference TRBV28 and TRBJ2-1, is DVKVTQSSRYLVKRTGEKVFLECVQDMDHENMFWYRQDPGLGLRLIYFSYDVKMKEKGDIPEGYSVSREKKERFSLILESASTNQTSMYLCASSLFSGRAPYNEQFFGPGTRLTVL.